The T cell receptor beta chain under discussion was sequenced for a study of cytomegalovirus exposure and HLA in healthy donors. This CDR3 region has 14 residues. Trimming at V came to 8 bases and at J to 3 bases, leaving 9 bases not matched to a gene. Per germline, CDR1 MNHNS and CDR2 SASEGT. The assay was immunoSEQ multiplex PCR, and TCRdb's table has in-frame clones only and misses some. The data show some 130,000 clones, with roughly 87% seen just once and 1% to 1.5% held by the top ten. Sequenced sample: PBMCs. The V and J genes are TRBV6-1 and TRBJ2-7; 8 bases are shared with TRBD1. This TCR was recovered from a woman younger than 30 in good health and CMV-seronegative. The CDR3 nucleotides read TGTGCCAGCTACATTCGACAGGGGATCTACGAGCAGTACTTC. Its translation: CASYIRQGIYEQYF.